This T cell receptor beta chain was found in a study of blood T cell repertoires in COVID-19. Whole-study context: The samples span acute and convalescent COVID-19 from the United States, Italy and Spain. In each case, the material was cDNA or gDNA derived from T cells, B-cell-depleted T cells, or PBMCs.

TCRdb's table, derived via immunoSEQ multiplex PCR, lists solely in-frame clones and lacks some. The sample shows about 120,000 clones, 82% of them seen only once. V was trimmed by 4 bases and J by 1 base, leaving 11 bases between them. This CDR3 has 14 residues. Germline CDR1 SGHRS, CDR2 YFSETQ. The material sequenced was peripheral blood. This rearrangement joins TRBV5-1 to TRBJ2-5, with D possibly matching TRBD1 (6 bases). This TCR derives from a human donor in a cohort sampled during active COVID-19. The CDR3 loop reads CASSPRTAQETQYF. DNA for the CDR3: TGCGCCAGCAGCCCGCGGACAGCCCAAGAGACCCAGTACTTC.